This T cell receptor (beta chain) was captured in a study of T cells in Graves' hyperthyroidism and ophthalmopathy. This clonotype was counted at least ten times. There were TCR beta CDR3 regions amplified from RNA transcripts. Carried out on the TCR CDR3, a first-round RT-PCR used the HTBI primer set. TCRdb analysed the multiplex PCR reads with MiXCR anew, one entry per CDR3 protein. The sample lists some 420,000 distinct CDR3 sequences, about 13% occurring once. Germline-derived CDR1 and CDR2 are SGHAT and FQNNGV. CDR3 length: 15 residues. The ends were cut back, 5 bases at V and 2 bases at J, with 13 bases in the middle.

This TCR came from a young woman with Graves' hyperthyroidism. The sample was blood. The chain couples TRBV11-2 to TRBJ2-1; weak D call: TRBD2 (5 bases). The CDR3 protein is CASSTQAETYNEQFF. CDR3 nucleotide sequence: TGTGCCAGCAGCACGCAAGCGGAGACCTACAATGAGCAGTTCTTC.